The 18 T cell receptor beta chains reported below all come from one sample, sequenced in a study of regulatory T cells in long-lasting Graves disease. Relying on iRepertoire HTBI primers and Arm-PCR of CDR3 regions, the team built TCR beta libraries. TCRdb redid the calling of the multiplex PCR reads with MiXCR, one entry per CDR3 protein. The sample holds hundreds of thousands of distinct CDR3 sequences, around a fifth seen once. Noted time point: persistent/refractory GD, antithyroid drugs over 5 years with positive TRAb. TCR sequences were obtained from RNA taken from PBMCs. Sequencing was performed on peripheral blood mononuclear cells (PBMCs), taken when the disease was refractory, from a patient treated with antithyroid drugs. These receptors originate from a female donor with Graves disease.

The table lists this clonotype with many counts. The chain is built from TRBV12-3 or TRBV12-4 and TRBJ2-5; D uncertain. The CDR3 extends over 13 amino acids. The V and J ends lost 4 bases and 5 bases respectively, with 11 bases between them. CDR3 DNA sequence: TGTGCCAGCAGTTCGTATATTACGGAGACCCAGTACTTC. Translating it yields CASSSYITETQYF.

This clonotype was seen at least ten times. The gene calls are TRBV24-1 and TRBJ2-7; either TRBD1 or TRBD2 may supply D (5 bases each). The V end was cut by 7 bases, the J end by 0 bases, with 12 bases between. Germline V CDR1 and CDR2: KGHDR, SFDVKD. The CDR3 is 14 residues long. The CDR3 nucleotides read TGTGCCACCAGCCCGGGACCTAGCTCCTACGAGCAGTACTTC. Translated, it gives CATSPGPSSYEQYF.

The chain has TRBV30 and TRBJ1-5; no firm D call. The CDR3 sequence is 11 residues long. Trimming shortened V by 4 bases and J by 9 bases, and 10 bases separated the two germline ends. The germline V gene encodes CDR1 GTSNPN and CDR2 SVGIG (reference sequence). Here the CDR3 DNA reads TGTGCCTGGACCCACCGGATGCCCCAGCATTTT. It translates to CAWTHRMPQHF.

The chain carries TRBV29-1 and TRBJ1-2, with D unresolved. The V end was cut by 4 bases, the J end by 2 bases, with 14 bases between. The CDR3 is 14 amino acids. CDR1 and CDR2 from the germline V gene are SQVTM and ANQGSEA. CDR3 residues: CSVASFGDNYGYTF. CDR3 DNA sequence: TGCAGCGTTGCCTCTTTCGGAGACAACTATGGCTACACCTTC.

This clonotype was detected once. The chain uses TRBV29-1 and TRBJ2-1; no reliable D call. The CDR3 consists of 13 residues. Germline V lookup: CDR1 SQVTM, CDR2 ANQGSEA. Between the trimmed V and J ends, which lost 3 bases and 0 bases, there was a span of 6 bases. The CDR3, as DNA: TGCAGCGTTGATCCGTTCTCCTACAATGAGCAGTTCTTC. Protein: CSVDPFSYNEQFF.

Ten or more counts support this clonotype. The chain is built from TRBV6-2 or TRBV6-3 and TRBJ2-7; perhaps D is TRBD1 or TRBD2 (6 bases each). Between the trimmed V and J ends, which lost 2 bases and 0 bases, there was a span of 11 bases. CDR1 is MNHEY, CDR2 SVGEGT, per germline. This CDR3 has 15 amino acids. CDR3 bases: TGTGCCAGCAGTTACAGGGGGGAGAGCTCCTACGAGCAGTACTTC. Translating gives CASSYRGESSYEQYF.

This clonotype was observed at least ten times. The V and J genes are TRBV20-1 and TRBJ2-7; 11 bases are shared with TRBD2. CDR3 length: 19 amino acids. Germline values: CDR1 DFQATT, CDR2 SNEGSKA (reference sequence). V shed 3 bases and J 2 bases; nucleotides not matched to a gene: 18. The CDR3 sequence: CSASTVGEVAGGPAYEQYF. The CDR3, as DNA: TGCAGTGCTAGTACAGTAGGGGAGGTAGCGGGAGGGCCAGCCTACGAGCAGTACTTC.

The table lists this clonotype with a few counts. The rearrangement links TRBV5-1 to TRBJ2-7, with 8 bases aligning to TRBD2. The CDR3 has 14 residues. The V gene end was trimmed by 4 bases and the J gene end by 2 bases; junction bases not matched to a gene: 5. Germline V gene sequence: CDR1 SGHRS, CDR2 YFSETQ. The CDR3 sequence is CASSVPTSAYEQYF. CDR3 DNA sequence: TGCGCCAGCAGCGTACCGACTAGCGCCTACGAGCAGTACTTC.

This clonotype came up many times. V is TRBV18 and J is TRBJ2-5; 8 nucleotides line up with TRBD1. The CDR3 totals 15 residues. CDR1 is KGHSH and CDR2 is LQKENI in the germline V gene. The J segment lost 2 bases and the V segment lost 3 bases, leaving 5 bases of the junction unmatched. The CDR3 loop is CASSPSTGAQETQYF. In DNA form, the CDR3 reads TGTGCCAGCTCACCTTCGACAGGGGCACAAGAGACCCAGTACTTC.

There are many counts of this clonotype. The chain joins TRBV6-2 or TRBV6-3 to TRBJ1-1; D might be TRBD1 (5 bases). The germline gives CDR1 MNHEY, CDR2 SVGEGT. V lost 0 bases and J 6 bases, leaving 8 bases between the germline ends. The CDR3 has 13 residues. DNA for the CDR3: TGTGCCAGCAGTTACTCGAGGACACCTGAAGCTTTCTTT. Translation: CASSYSRTPEAFF.

This chain joins TRBV28 and TRBJ2-1; the match to TRBD1 covers 7 bases. Germline CDR1 reads MDHEN; CDR2 reads SYDVKM. The CDR3 totals 14 residues. V was clipped by 6 bases and J by 6 bases; unmatched bases: 8. The CDR3 here is CASRSQGPINEQFF. The CDR3 DNA sequence: TGTGCCAGCAGATCACAGGGGCCTATCAATGAGCAGTTCTTC.

This chain links TRBV9 with TRBJ2-2; 8 positions agree with TRBD1. Germline V gives CDR1 SGDLS, CDR2 YYNGEE. V dropped 4 bases and J dropped 7; count of bases not matched to a gene: 15. CDR3 length equals 17 residues. CDR3 coding DNA: TGTGCCAGCAGCCTCGGAGAGGGGCAGGGGGCTGTCGGGGAGCTGTTTTTT. Encoded protein: CASSLGEGQGAVGELFF. Full variable domain (rest looked up from reference TRBV9 and TRBJ2-2): DSGVTQTPKHLITATGQRVTLRCSPRSGDLSVYWYQQSLDQGLQFLIQYYNGEERAKGNILERFSAQQFPDLHSELNLSSLELGDSALYFCASSLGEGQGAVGELFFGEGSRLTVL.

The V gene is TRBV5-1, the J gene TRBJ2-1; D not certain. This CDR3 has 11 amino acids. Germline V CDR1 and CDR2: SGHRS, YFSETQ. V lost 3 bases and J 8 bases, leaving 6 bases between the germline ends. CDR3 nucleotides: TGCGCCAGCAGCTGGACCGATGAGCAGTTCTTC. It yields the protein CASSWTDEQFF.

Many counts were recorded for this clonotype. The chain recombines TRBV10-3 with TRBJ1-2, with no clear D. The germline V gene encodes CDR1 ENHRY and CDR2 SYGVKD. With 4 bases removed from V and 6 bases from J, the gap between germline ends came to 9 bases. CDR3 length: 12 amino acids. The CDR3 sequence: CAISVDGNGYTF. CDR3 in DNA: TGTGCCATCAGTGTGGACGGGAATGGCTACACCTTC.

This clonotype was detected a few times. The chain is built from TRBV4-2 and TRBJ2-7; D possibly corresponds to TRBD2 (6 bases). This CDR3 comprises 14 residues. Germline-derived CDR1 and CDR2 are LGHNA and YNFKEQ. Trimming took 1 base from V and 5 from J, leaving 12 bases between them. The CDR3 is CASSQAGTPDEQYF. The DNA for the CDR3 is TGTGCCAGCAGCCAAGCCGGGACTCCCGACGAGCAGTACTTC.

The J gene is TRBJ2-7, the V gene TRBV9; D is unclear. The CDR3 covers 15 residues. CDR1 and CDR2 (germline): SGDLS, YYNGEE. The V gene lost 0 bases and the J gene lost 0 bases, with 10 bases spanning the gap. The CDR3 loop reads CASSVGSSYSYEQYF. Here the CDR3 DNA reads TGTGCCAGCAGCGTAGGGTCCTCTTACTCCTACGAGCAGTACTTC.

The gene calls are TRBV2 and TRBJ2-1; possible D gene TRBD1, 5 bases. Germline loops: CDR1 SNHLY, CDR2 FYNNEI. The CDR3 loop spans 12 amino acids. Trimming shortened V by 6 bases and J by 6 bases, and 9 bases separated the two germline ends. CDR3 coding DNA: TGTGCCAGCAGGGTTCAGGGCAATGAGCAGTTCTTC. Protein sequence: CASRVQGNEQFF.

In its sample, this clonotype was seen many times. The chain uses TRBV2 and TRBJ2-5; D remains ambiguous. The germline V and J ends were trimmed by 4 bases and 4 bases, with 10 bases remaining between them. The germline V gene has CDR1 SNHLY and CDR2 FYNNEI. CDR3 length equals 13 residues. The CDR3 bases are TGTGCCAGCAGTGTGGATCTATCAGAGACCCAGTACTTC. Translating it yields CASSVDLSETQYF.